These T cell receptor beta chains were read from a single sample in a study of blood T cell repertoires in COVID-19. Using immunoSEQ multiplex PCR, the repertoire was profiled, and TCRdb retains in-frame clones only, with some absent. The repertoire holds tens of thousands of clones, with around four fifths as singletons. Source material: peripheral blood. Every receptor here comes from a human donor in a cohort sampled during active COVID-19. Each CDR3 is given with its conserved first and last residue. D genes are given only for firm matches. A row's size may be missing; if present it is once, few, many or a size class.

abundance | j_gene | d_gene | v_gene | CDR3nt | CDR3aa
NA | TRBJ1-2 | NA | TRBV30 | TGTGCCTGGAGTAGGAGGGGGAGGGAGGATGGCTACACCTTC | CAWSRRGREDGYTF
few | TRBJ1-6 | NA | TRBV6-1 | TGTGCCAGCAGTGAACCCATTGTTTCACCCCTCCACTTT | CASSEPIVSPLHF
NA | TRBJ1-5 | NA | TRBV12-5 | TGTGCTAGTGGTTTGGTAGAGGACACCTCCGGTTATAGCAATCAGCCCCAGCATTTT | CASGLVEDTSGYSNQPQHF
once | TRBJ2-3 | TRBD2 | TRBV9 | TGTGCCAGCAGCGTAGGGAGGACTAGCGGCACAGATACGCAGTATTTT | CASSVGRTSGTDTQYF
NA | TRBJ2-7 | TRBD2 | TRBV5-1 | TGCGCCAGCAGCTCGCCGCGAGGGAGGGTTTCCTACGAGCAGTACTTC | CASSSPRGRVSYEQYF
NA | TRBJ1-5 | TRBD1 | TRBV28 | TGTGCCAGCAGTCCCCAGACAGGGGGCGAACAGCCCCAGCATTTT | CASSPQTGGEQPQHF
NA | TRBJ2-5 | TRBD1 | TRBV3-1/TRBV3-2 | TGTGCCAGTCGGACAGGGGTTCAGTATTCAGAGACCCAGTACTTC | CASRTGVQYSETQYF
NA | TRBJ2-3 | TRBD1 | TRBV4-3 | TGCGCCAGCAGCTCAAACTCAGGGGGAGATACGCAGTATTTT | CASSSNSGGDTQYF
NA | TRBJ2-7 | NA | TRBV3-1/TRBV3-2 | TGTGCCAGCAGCCACAATACGGACAGCTACGAGCAGTACTTC | CASSHNTDSYEQYF
NA | TRBJ1-6 | NA | TRBV3-1/TRBV3-2 | TGTGCCAGCAGCCAACCCGGGGAAGGGTCACCCCTCCACTTT | CASSQPGEGSPLHF
NA | TRBJ2-7 | NA | TRBV11-2 | TGTGCCAGCAGCTTTGAGCTGGGGGGCTCCTACGAGCAGTACTTC | CASSFELGGSYEQYF
NA | TRBJ2-7 | TRBD2 | TRBV3-1/TRBV3-2 | TGTGCCAGCAGCCAAGGTAGCGGGAGCATACGAGAGCAGTACTTC | CASSQGSGSIREQYF
NA | TRBJ1-1 | NA | TRBV4-2 | TGTGCCAGCAGCCAAGCAGGATTGAACACTGAAGCTTTCTTT | CASSQAGLNTEAFF
NA | TRBJ2-1 | NA | TRBV3-1/TRBV3-2 | TGTGCCACCAGGAGGGGGGGCTACAATGAGCAGTTCTTC | CATRRGGYNEQFF
NA | TRBJ1-5 | NA | TRBV6-5 | TGTGCCAGCAGCCCCGAGCGTAGCAGCAATCAGCCCCAGCATTTT | CASSPERSSNQPQHF
NA | TRBJ2-3 | NA | TRBV29-1 | TGCAGCGTTGTCAATTTAAGGGGGACGGGGACAGATACGCAGTATTTT | CSVVNLRGTGTDTQYF
once | TRBJ2-3 | TRBD2 | TRBV2 | TGTGCCAGCAGTGAACCCAGCGGGACTAGCGGTAGCACAGATACGCAGTATTTT | CASSEPSGTSGSTDTQYF
NA | TRBJ2-7 | NA | TRBV3-1/TRBV3-2 | TGTGCCAGCAGCCAAGGATTGGGGGCTGAGGAGCAGTACTTC | CASSQGLGAEEQYF
NA | TRBJ1-2 | TRBD1 | TRBV28 | TGTGCCAGCACACCCGGGACAGGGGTCGGTGGCTACACCTTC | CASTPGTGVGGYTF
NA | TRBJ1-2 | NA | TRBV30 | TGTGCCTGGGCAGGGGTTCAGTATGGCTACACCTTC | CAWAGVQYGYTF
NA | TRBJ1-6 | NA | TRBV15 | TGTGCCACCAGCAGAGATCGAGGGTATAATTCACCCCTCCACTTT | CATSRDRGYNSPLHF
few | TRBJ1-3 | TRBD1 | TRBV28 | TGTGCCAGCAGTTTCAGGGGGCGCTACGGAAACACCATATATTTT | CASSFRGRYGNTIYF
NA | TRBJ2-7 | TRBD1 | TRBV7-8 | TGTGCCAGCAGCTTAGGGACAGGGGTCTACGAGCAGTACTTC | CASSLGTGVYEQYF
NA | TRBJ2-1 | NA | TRBV4-3 | TGCGCCAGCAGCCAAGATCGTCAGGGTGTACAGTTCTTC | CASSQDRQGVQFF
many | TRBJ2-7 | NA | TRBV11-2 | TGTGCCAGCAGCTCGGGGGGCTGGACAGGGTCCTACGAGCAGTACTTC | CASSSGGWTGSYEQYF
NA | TRBJ1-5 | NA | TRBV19 | TGTGCCAGTGGGGACACGGCGGGGGGGGGTAATCAGCCCCAGCATTTT | CASGDTAGGGNQPQHF
few | TRBJ2-5 | TRBD2 | TRBV30 | TGTGCCTGGAGTGGGGTAGCGGGGGCCCGCCAAGAGACCCAGTACTTC | CAWSGVAGARQETQYF
NA | TRBJ1-2 | TRBD1 | TRBV6-5 | TGTGCCAGCAGTAAAACCGGGACAGGGCTCTATGGCTACACCTTC | CASSKTGTGLYGYTF
NA | TRBJ1-1 | NA | TRBV21-1 | TGTGCCAGCAGCGTATCAACAGTTTGGAACACTGAAGCTTTCTTT | CASSVSTVWNTEAFF
NA | TRBJ2-5 | NA | TRBV30 | TGTGCCTGGAAAGGCCCCGCCCGGGGGTTCCAAGAGACCCAGTACTTC | CAWKGPARGFQETQYF
NA | TRBJ1-1 | NA | TRBV23-1 | TGCGCCAGCAGACCCAGGGAATGGAGCACTGAAGCTTTCTTT | CASRPREWSTEAFF
NA | TRBJ2-1 | TRBD2 | TRBV7-3 | TGTGCCAGCAGCTTAACGGCTAGCGGGGAGGTGGAGCAGTTCTTC | CASSLTASGEVEQFF
NA | TRBJ2-7 | NA | TRBV20-1 | TGCAGTGCTAGGAGGGACGAGCAGTACTTC | CSARRDEQYF
NA | TRBJ2-7 | TRBD2 | TRBV6-5 | TGTGCCAGCAGCTGGACTAGCGGGGCCTACGAGCAGTACTTC | CASSWTSGAYEQYF
NA | TRBJ1-1 | TRBD1 | TRBV10-3 | TGTGCCATTAAAAGCACTACAGGGGAGTCTACTGAAGCTTTCTTT | CAIKSTTGESTEAFF
few | TRBJ1-5 | NA | TRBV5-1 | TGCGCCAGCAGCTTGGGGTCAGGGAATCAGCCCCAGCATTTT | CASSLGSGNQPQHF
NA | TRBJ1-4 | NA | TRBV6-1 | TGTGCCAGCAGTGACATTGCAACTAATGAAAAACTGTTTTTT | CASSDIATNEKLFF
NA | TRBJ1-6 | TRBD1 | TRBV2 | TGTGCCACCACAGGGGACTCCTATAATTCACCCCTCCACTTT | CATTGDSYNSPLHF
NA | TRBJ1-2 | NA | TRBV19 | TGTGCCAGCAAAAGTACGGGTGAGAGTGGCTACACCTTC | CASKSTGESGYTF
NA | TRBJ1-1 | NA | TRBV5-6 | TGTGCCAGCAGCTTCCCGCCGCGAAACACTGAAGCTTTCTTT | CASSFPPRNTEAFF
NA | TRBJ1-1 | NA | TRBV9 | TGTGCCAGCAGCGTAGGACAGTTGAACACTGAAGCTTTCTTT | CASSVGQLNTEAFF